The rows below give T cell receptor beta chains drawn from one sample of a study of CD8 T cells in ankylosing spondylitis. TCRdb re-derived calls from the 5' RACE reads in MiXCR, one entry per CDR3 protein. The sample has around 220,000 distinct CDR3 sequences; approximately 20% are singletons. The sample taken for sequencing was blood, either unsorted or a sorted T cell fraction (not recorded which). These receptors originate from a male donor with ankylosing spondylitis. Each CDR3 is given with its conserved first and last residue. The order of the fields is V gene, clone size, D gene, J gene, CDR3 protein, CDR3 DNA. D genes are given only for firm matches. The listing skips clone size in some rows; elsewhere it reads once, few, many or a size class.

v_call: TRBV5-6; clone_size: few; d_call: TRBD1; j_call: TRBJ1-1; cdr3_aa: CASSLGTGISEAFF; cdr3_nt: TGTGCCAGCAGCTTGGGGACAGGGATTTCTGAAGCTTTCTTT
v_call: TRBV10-3; clone_size: .; d_call: TRBD1; j_call: TRBJ1-2; cdr3_aa: CAISQGDYGYTF; cdr3_nt: TGTGCCATCTCACAGGGGGACTATGGCTACACCTTC
v_call: TRBV4-1; clone_size: few; d_call: .; j_call: TRBJ2-7; cdr3_aa: CASSQGGVYEQYF; cdr3_nt: TGCGCCAGCAGCCAAGGAGGGGTTTACGAGCAGTACTTC
v_call: TRBV29-1; clone_size: many; d_call: .; j_call: TRBJ2-3; cdr3_aa: CSVEGTPAITDTQYF; cdr3_nt: TGCAGCGTCGAAGGAACCCCTGCTATTACAGATACGCAGTATTTT
v_call: TRBV4-1; clone_size: many; d_call: TRBD2; j_call: TRBJ2-2; cdr3_aa: CASSQRLAGNTGELFF; cdr3_nt: TGCGCCAGCAGCCAAAGACTAGCGGGAAACACCGGGGAGCTGTTTTTT
v_call: TRBV7-9; clone_size: few; d_call: TRBD1; j_call: TRBJ2-5; cdr3_aa: CSSSDRVGETQYF; cdr3_nt: TGTTCCAGCAGTGACAGGGTAGGGGAGACCCAGTACTTC
v_call: TRBV11-2; clone_size: .; d_call: TRBD2; j_call: TRBJ2-5; cdr3_aa: CASSAMGVGLAEETQYF; cdr3_nt: TGTGCCAGCAGCGCCATGGGTGTAGGACTAGCGGAAGAGACCCAGTACTTC
v_call: TRBV7-8; clone_size: .; d_call: .; j_call: TRBJ2-7; cdr3_aa: CASSSLGADYYEQYF; cdr3_nt: TGTGCCAGCAGCTCCCTGGGGGCGGACTACTACGAGCAGTACTTC
v_call: TRBV28; clone_size: few; d_call: .; j_call: TRBJ2-1; cdr3_aa: CASSPSGGWEQFF; cdr3_nt: TGTGCCAGCAGTCCATCGGGGGGCTGGGAGCAGTTCTTC
v_call: TRBV13; clone_size: .; d_call: .; j_call: TRBJ2-4; cdr3_aa: CASSLENAKNIQYF; cdr3_nt: TGTGCCAGCAGCTTAGAAAACGCCAAAAACATTCAGTACTTC
v_call: TRBV28; clone_size: few; d_call: .; j_call: TRBJ2-7; cdr3_aa: CASSSLILPYEQYF; cdr3_nt: TGTGCCAGCAGTTCCCTCATCCTACCCTACGAGCAGTACTTC
v_call: TRBV13; clone_size: few; d_call: .; j_call: TRBJ2-2; cdr3_aa: CASSLLVAGELFF; cdr3_nt: TGTGCCAGCAGCTTACTTGTGGCCGGGGAGCTGTTTTTT
v_call: TRBV6-2/TRBV6-3; clone_size: few; d_call: .; j_call: TRBJ2-2; cdr3_aa: CASSYWGDPGELFF; cdr3_nt: TGTGCCAGCAGTTACTGGGGTGATCCCGGGGAGCTGTTTTTT
v_call: TRBV6-5; clone_size: few; d_call: .; j_call: TRBJ2-3; cdr3_aa: CASSYSLVGDTQYF; cdr3_nt: TGTGCCAGCAGTTACTCACTAGTGGGAGATACGCAGTATTTT
v_call: TRBV6-1; clone_size: few; d_call: .; j_call: TRBJ2-7; cdr3_aa: CASSEVRGEQYF; cdr3_nt: TGTGCCAGCAGTGAAGTCAGGGGTGAGCAGTACTTC
v_call: TRBV12-3/TRBV12-4; clone_size: few; d_call: TRBD2; j_call: TRBJ2-1; cdr3_aa: CASTPGLASYNEQFF; cdr3_nt: TGTGCCAGCACCCCGGGACTAGCCTCCTACAATGAGCAGTTCTTC
v_call: TRBV29-1; clone_size: few; d_call: .; j_call: TRBJ2-2; cdr3_aa: CSARGGGGELFF; cdr3_nt: TGCAGCGCCCGAGGGGGTGGCGGGGAGCTGTTTTTT
v_call: TRBV19; clone_size: .; d_call: .; j_call: TRBJ1-5; cdr3_aa: CASSIRDWSQPQHF; cdr3_nt: TGTGCCAGTAGTATTCGGGACTGGAGCCAGCCCCAGCATTTT
v_call: TRBV3-1; clone_size: .; d_call: .; j_call: TRBJ2-7; cdr3_aa: CASSLASGTYEQYF; cdr3_nt: TGTGCCAGCAGCCTGGCCTCGGGCACCTACGAGCAGTACTTC
v_call: TRBV5-1; clone_size: .; d_call: TRBD1; j_call: TRBJ1-6; cdr3_aa: CASSGGTDPRSPLHF; cdr3_nt: TGCGCCAGCAGCGGGGGGACAGATCCTAGGTCACCCCTCCACTTT
v_call: TRBV28; clone_size: few; d_call: TRBD1; j_call: TRBJ1-2; cdr3_aa: CASSLLQGAFRGYTF; cdr3_nt: TGTGCCAGCAGTTTACTGCAGGGGGCTTTTCGGGGCTACACCTTC
v_call: TRBV4-3; clone_size: few; d_call: TRBD2; j_call: TRBJ2-1; cdr3_aa: CASSQDRLGLGIYNEQFF; cdr3_nt: TGCGCCAGCAGCCAAGATCGGTTAGGACTAGGGATCTACAATGAGCAGTTCTTC
v_call: TRBV27; clone_size: few; d_call: .; j_call: TRBJ2-3; cdr3_aa: CASSPFFTDTQYF; cdr3_nt: TGTGCCAGCAGTCCATTTTTCACAGATACGCAGTATTTT
v_call: TRBV27; clone_size: .; d_call: TRBD1; j_call: TRBJ2-1; cdr3_aa: CASSINRGGYNEQFF; cdr3_nt: TGTGCCAGCAGTATCAACAGGGGTGGTTACAATGAGCAGTTCTTC
v_call: TRBV10-3; clone_size: .; d_call: .; j_call: TRBJ2-7; cdr3_aa: CAIREQGWGFYEQYF; cdr3_nt: TGTGCCATCAGGGAGCAGGGATGGGGTTTCTACGAGCAGTACTTC
v_call: TRBV29-1; clone_size: few; d_call: .; j_call: TRBJ2-2; cdr3_aa: CSTLGWNTGELFF; cdr3_nt: TGCAGCACCCTAGGCTGGAACACCGGGGAGCTGTTTTTT
v_call: TRBV7-9; clone_size: few; d_call: TRBD1; j_call: TRBJ2-1; cdr3_aa: CASSPGQGYNEQFF; cdr3_nt: TGTGCCAGCAGCCCCGGACAGGGGTACAATGAGCAGTTCTTC
v_call: TRBV20-1; clone_size: few; d_call: .; j_call: TRBJ1-1; cdr3_aa: CSARDGDGTEAFF; cdr3_nt: TGCAGTGCTAGAGATGGCGATGGAACTGAAGCTTTCTTT
v_call: TRBV29-1; clone_size: few; d_call: .; j_call: TRBJ2-7; cdr3_aa: CSVEEPGQHSYEQYF; cdr3_nt: TGCAGCGTTGAAGAGCCGGGACAACACTCCTACGAGCAGTACTTC
v_call: TRBV19; clone_size: few; d_call: .; j_call: TRBJ2-7; cdr3_aa: CASSSWGQEPSYEQYF; cdr3_nt: TGTGCCAGTAGCTCGTGGGGACAAGAACCCTCCTACGAGCAGTACTTC
v_call: TRBV7-6; clone_size: few; d_call: TRBD1; j_call: TRBJ2-7; cdr3_aa: CASSFYRGEDYEQYF; cdr3_nt: TGTGCCAGCAGCTTCTACAGGGGTGAGGACTACGAGCAGTACTTC
v_call: TRBV4-2; clone_size: few; d_call: .; j_call: TRBJ1-6; cdr3_aa: CASSQEGAYNSPLHF; cdr3_nt: TGTGCCAGCAGCCAAGAGGGAGCTTATAATTCACCCCTCCACTTT
v_call: TRBV27; clone_size: many; d_call: .; j_call: TRBJ2-2; cdr3_aa: CASSFSNTGELFF; cdr3_nt: TGTGCCAGCAGTTTTTCGAACACCGGGGAGCTGTTTTTT
v_call: TRBV15; clone_size: .; d_call: TRBD2; j_call: TRBJ2-5; cdr3_aa: CATSAGGEQETQYF; cdr3_nt: TGTGCCACCAGTGCGGGGGGGGAACAAGAGACCCAGTACTTC
v_call: TRBV3-1; clone_size: .; d_call: .; j_call: TRBJ1-5; cdr3_aa: CALGRVGVPQHF; cdr3_nt: TGTGCCCTTGGACGGGTAGGGGTGCCCCAGCATTTT
v_call: TRBV4-2; clone_size: few; d_call: TRBD1; j_call: TRBJ1-1; cdr3_aa: CASSQNQGAAFF; cdr3_nt: TGTGCCAGCAGCCAGAATCAGGGGGCTGCTTTCTTT
v_call: TRBV3-1; clone_size: few; d_call: .; j_call: TRBJ1-2; cdr3_aa: CASSLTGTAGYTF; cdr3_nt: TGTGCCAGCAGTCTTACAGGGACGGCGGGCTACACCTTC
v_call: TRBV24-1; clone_size: .; d_call: .; j_call: TRBJ2-5; cdr3_aa: CATSDPQETQYF; cdr3_nt: TGTGCCACCAGTGACCCCCAAGAGACCCAGTACTTC
v_call: TRBV15; clone_size: .; d_call: .; j_call: TRBJ2-7; cdr3_aa: CATSRASEGSHEQYF; cdr3_nt: TGTGCCACCAGCAGAGCTAGTGAAGGGTCCCACGAGCAGTACTTC
v_call: TRBV12-3/TRBV12-4; clone_size: many; d_call: TRBD2; j_call: TRBJ2-1; cdr3_aa: CASSLVSGNPYNEQFF; cdr3_nt: TGTGCCAGCAGTTTGGTAAGCGGGAACCCCTACAATGAGCAGTTCTTC
v_call: TRBV27; clone_size: .; d_call: TRBD1; j_call: TRBJ2-1; cdr3_aa: CASSLVGQGLIEQFF; cdr3_nt: TGTGCCAGCAGTTTAGTGGGACAGGGGTTAATTGAGCAGTTCTTC
v_call: TRBV4-3; clone_size: many; d_call: .; j_call: TRBJ2-7; cdr3_aa: CASSQDRGYEQYF; cdr3_nt: TGCGCCAGCAGCCAAGACCGAGGGTACGAGCAGTACTTC
v_call: TRBV7-9; clone_size: many; d_call: .; j_call: TRBJ1-1; cdr3_aa: CASSPTSQVHTEAFF; cdr3_nt: TGTGCCAGCAGCCCCACGTCACAGGTCCACACTGAAGCTTTCTTT
v_call: TRBV4-3; clone_size: .; d_call: .; j_call: TRBJ1-4; cdr3_aa: CASSQDLGGAGEKLFF; cdr3_nt: TGCGCCAGCAGCCAAGATCTGGGGGGCGCCGGTGAAAAACTGTTTTTT